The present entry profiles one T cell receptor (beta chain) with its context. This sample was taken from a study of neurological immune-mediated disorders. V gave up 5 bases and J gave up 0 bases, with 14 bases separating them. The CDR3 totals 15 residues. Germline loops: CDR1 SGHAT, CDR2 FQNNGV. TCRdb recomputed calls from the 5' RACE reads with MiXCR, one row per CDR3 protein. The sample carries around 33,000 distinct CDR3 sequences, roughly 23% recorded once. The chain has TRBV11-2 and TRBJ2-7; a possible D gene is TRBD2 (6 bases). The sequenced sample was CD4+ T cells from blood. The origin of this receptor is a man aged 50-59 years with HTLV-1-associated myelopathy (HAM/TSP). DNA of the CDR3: TGTGCCAGCAGCCCAGCGGCCGGGGGCTCCTACGAGCAGTACTTC. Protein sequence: CASSPAAGGSYEQYF.